Below, 2 T cell receptor beta chains from the same sample are listed, as sequenced in a study of blood T cell repertoires in COVID-19. Generated by immunoSEQ multiplex PCR, the TCRdb table keeps only in-frame clones and is missing some. The sample includes some 360,000 clones, over 75% of them seen just once. The sample was peripheral blood. The receptors stem from a woman aged 60-75 years with COVID-19, enrolled during active disease.

This sequence joins TRBV7-9 and TRBJ2-7; 11 bases align to TRBD2. The CDR3 contains 18 residues. The V gene end was trimmed by 1 base and the J gene end by 1 base; junction bases not matched to a gene: 9. CDR1 and CDR2 from the germline V gene are SEHNR and FQNEAQ (reference sequence). In DNA, the CDR3 is TGTGCCAGCAGCTTAGGGAATAGCGGGGGGGCCTCGTCCTACGAGCAGTACTTC. Encoded protein: CASSLGNSGGASSYEQYF.

The V and J genes are TRBV5-4 and TRBJ2-1, with 12 bases fitting TRBD2. Germline CDR1 SGHNT, CDR2 YYREEE (reference sequence). The V gene end was trimmed by 3 bases and the J gene end by 7 bases; junction bases not matched to a gene: 11. The CDR3 covers 17 residues. The CDR3 sequence is CASSSSSTSGGLNEQFF. Here the CDR3 DNA reads TGTGCCAGCAGCTCGTCCTCAACTAGCGGGGGGTTGAATGAGCAGTTCTTC.